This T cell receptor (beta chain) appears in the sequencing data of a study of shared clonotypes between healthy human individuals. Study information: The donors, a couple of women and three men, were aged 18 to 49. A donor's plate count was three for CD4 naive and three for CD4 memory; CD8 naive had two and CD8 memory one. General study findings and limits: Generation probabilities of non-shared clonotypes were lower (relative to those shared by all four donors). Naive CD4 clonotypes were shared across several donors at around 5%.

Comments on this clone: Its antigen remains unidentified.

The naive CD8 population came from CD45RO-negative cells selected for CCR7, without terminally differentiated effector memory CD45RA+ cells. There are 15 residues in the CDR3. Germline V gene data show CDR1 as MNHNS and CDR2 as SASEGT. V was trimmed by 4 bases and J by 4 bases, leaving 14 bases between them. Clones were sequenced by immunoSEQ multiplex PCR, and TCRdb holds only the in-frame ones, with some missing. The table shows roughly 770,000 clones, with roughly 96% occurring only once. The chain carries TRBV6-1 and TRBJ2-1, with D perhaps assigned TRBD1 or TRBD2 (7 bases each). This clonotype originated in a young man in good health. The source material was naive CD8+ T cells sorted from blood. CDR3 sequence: CASSAPRGGYNEQFF. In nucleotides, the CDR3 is TGTGCCAGCAGTGCCCCCAGGGGGGGGTACAATGAGCAGTTCTTC.